This TCR beta chain emerged from a study of control samples from healthy donors and cancer patients. The CDR3 consists of 15 residues. Germline V lookup: CDR1 MNHEY, CDR2 SVGEGT. The V end was cut by 6 bases, the J end by 3 bases, with 15 bases between. The repertoire was sequenced with immunoSEQ multiplex PCR; TCRdb's copy has only in-frame clones and lacks some. Of about 160,000 clones listed, roughly 95% are singletons. The V call is TRBV6-2 or TRBV6-3, the J call TRBJ2-1; possibly TRBD2 for D (6 bases). Input material: blood. The clonotype comes from a woman between 25 and 40 years old in good health. DNA for the CDR3: TGTGCCAGCAGCCCCCCGGGACTGAGCTACAATGAGCAGTTCTTC. This codes for CASSPPGLSYNEQFF.